The clone carrying this TCR beta chain was found a few times. Unique molecular identifiers were incorporated into the prepared TCRbeta library. TCRdb re-analysed the PCR reads in MiXCR, keeping a single row per CDR3 protein. The repertoire holds approximately 350,000 distinct CDR3 sequences, around a tenth seen once, with roughly 2.5% in the top ten. Germline CDR1 and CDR2: DFQATT and SNEGSKA (reference sequence). Trimming removed 6 bases from V and 4 bases from J; junction bases left unmatched: 9. The CDR3 contains 14 residues. The sample is drawn from a study of T-cell reconstitution after alpha-beta-depleted transplantation in children.

Source: PBMCs from the stem cell graft donor, taken from the stem cell graft. This chain joins TRBV20-1 and TRBJ2-1; 7 positions agree with TRBD2. This TCR came from a human donor who donated a stem cell graft to a child with acute lymphoblastic leukemia. This CDR3 reads CSAASSGNYNEQFF. The CDR3 bases are TGCAGTGCCGCCTCTAGCGGCAATTACAATGAGCAGTTCTTC.